This entry concerns a single T cell receptor beta chain. V was pared by 4 bases and J by 4 bases, with 4 bases of the junction left unmatched. This CDR3 region has 13 residues. Germline assignment: CDR1 LNHDA and CDR2 SQIVND (reference sequence). The data derive from a study of blood T cell repertoires in COVID-19. The assay was immunoSEQ multiplex PCR, and TCRdb's table has in-frame clones only and misses some. The sample records 75,000 to 100,000 clones, roughly 87% being singletons. The chain recombines TRBV19 with TRBJ2-7; 7 bases map to TRBD1. This clonotype originated in a man in his 70s with acute or convalescent COVID-19. Source material: peripheral blood. The CDR3 DNA follows: TGTGCCAGTAGTAGACAGGGTTGGTACGAGCAGTACTTC. This encodes CASSRQGWYEQYF.